This is a list of T cell receptor beta chains from one sample in a study of blood T cell repertoires in COVID-19. Using immunoSEQ multiplex PCR, the repertoire was profiled, and TCRdb retains in-frame clones only, with some absent. Here the sample spans more than 95,000 clones, around 86% being singletons. The source material was peripheral blood. The receptors were sampled from a man aged 50-60 years with acute or convalescent COVID-19. Each CDR3 is given with its conserved first and last residue. Fields, in order: CDR3 protein, clone size, J gene, V gene. Some rows mark clone size as missing; the rest say once, few, many or name a class of expanded clone.

CDR3aa: CASSLYPVREQFF
abundance: .
j_gene: TRBJ2-1
v_gene: TRBV5-6

CDR3aa: CAISESDRGGDYGYTF
abundance: .
j_gene: TRBJ1-2
v_gene: TRBV10-3

CDR3aa: CASSLEVAEVQEQYF
abundance: .
j_gene: TRBJ2-7
v_gene: TRBV7-9

CDR3aa: CASSGGSGQAETQYF
abundance: .
j_gene: TRBJ2-5
v_gene: TRBV9

CDR3aa: CASSRLGGEQFF
abundance: .
j_gene: TRBJ2-1
v_gene: TRBV7-2

CDR3aa: CATSRGDSDTQYF
abundance: .
j_gene: TRBJ2-3
v_gene: TRBV15

CDR3aa: CASSKGQMSNQPQHF
abundance: .
j_gene: TRBJ1-5
v_gene: TRBV6-5

CDR3aa: CASNSGQGYEQYF
abundance: once
j_gene: TRBJ2-7
v_gene: TRBV3-1/TRBV3-2

CDR3aa: CASSLIAGMNNEQFF
abundance: .
j_gene: TRBJ2-1
v_gene: TRBV5-1

CDR3aa: CASSRGGLAGHRYEQYF
abundance: .
j_gene: TRBJ2-7
v_gene: TRBV11-2

CDR3aa: CASSVGKREGAAYEQYF
abundance: .
j_gene: TRBJ2-7
v_gene: TRBV9

CDR3aa: CASSPPGGALNEQFF
abundance: .
j_gene: TRBJ2-1
v_gene: TRBV18

CDR3aa: CASGVGGSETDTQYF
abundance: .
j_gene: TRBJ2-3
v_gene: TRBV12-5

CDR3aa: CASSSATGYYEQYF
abundance: .
j_gene: TRBJ2-7
v_gene: TRBV7-2

CDR3aa: CASSQDVPGTTEYEQFF
abundance: .
j_gene: TRBJ2-1
v_gene: TRBV4-1

CDR3aa: CASSQDLPGSTGELFF
abundance: once
j_gene: TRBJ2-2
v_gene: TRBV3-1/TRBV3-2

CDR3aa: CASSLRTGGWETQYF
abundance: .
j_gene: TRBJ2-5
v_gene: TRBV5-1

CDR3aa: CASRGQGSYNEQFF
abundance: .
j_gene: TRBJ2-1
v_gene: TRBV25-1

CDR3aa: CATSEGAYYEQYF
abundance: .
j_gene: TRBJ2-7
v_gene: TRBV24-1

CDR3aa: CASSQETGNAYEQYF
abundance: .
j_gene: TRBJ2-7
v_gene: TRBV14

CDR3aa: CASSLGSGLVSEQFF
abundance: .
j_gene: TRBJ2-1
v_gene: TRBV7-9

CDR3aa: CAIMGGQGLSEAFF
abundance: .
j_gene: TRBJ1-1
v_gene: TRBV10-3

CDR3aa: CASALNGVGEQYF
abundance: .
j_gene: TRBJ2-7
v_gene: TRBV12-5

CDR3aa: CATSRGGSGTSGTDTQYF
abundance: few
j_gene: TRBJ2-3
v_gene: TRBV15

CDR3aa: CASSSGGTGELFF
abundance: .
j_gene: TRBJ2-2
v_gene: TRBV11-3

CDR3aa: CASRSLYEQYF
abundance: .
j_gene: TRBJ2-7
v_gene: TRBV6-5

CDR3aa: CASSLNRGNGELFF
abundance: .
j_gene: TRBJ2-2
v_gene: TRBV27

CDR3aa: CASLDKPSEQYF
abundance: .
j_gene: TRBJ2-7
v_gene: TRBV2

CDR3aa: CASSQSVRQPYEQYF
abundance: .
j_gene: TRBJ2-7
v_gene: TRBV23-1

CDR3aa: CAISESNGEPPARSYNEQFF
abundance: .
j_gene: TRBJ2-1
v_gene: TRBV10-3

CDR3aa: CASGFDRVF
abundance: .
j_gene: TRBJ2-7
v_gene: TRBV7-3

CDR3aa: CASERTGVYEQYF
abundance: .
j_gene: TRBJ2-7
v_gene: TRBV7-9

CDR3aa: CASSQDRQGYEQYF
abundance: .
j_gene: TRBJ2-7
v_gene: TRBV4-2

CDR3aa: CASMDFGLAGGSTDTQYF
abundance: .
j_gene: TRBJ2-3
v_gene: TRBV28

CDR3aa: CAWGGLRGSYNEQFF
abundance: .
j_gene: TRBJ2-1
v_gene: TRBV30

CDR3aa: CASSPGLAGVGSNEQFF
abundance: .
j_gene: TRBJ2-1
v_gene: TRBV28

CDR3aa: CASRGGSYEQYF
abundance: .
j_gene: TRBJ2-7
v_gene: TRBV12-3/TRBV12-4

CDR3aa: CASSDSPGLNEQFF
abundance: .
j_gene: TRBJ2-1
v_gene: TRBV2

CDR3aa: CASSSRTGGEEAFF
abundance: once
j_gene: TRBJ1-1
v_gene: TRBV7-8

CDR3aa: CSVSSVEQFF
abundance: .
j_gene: TRBJ2-1
v_gene: TRBV29-1

CDR3aa: CAWSVIQGETQYF
abundance: .
j_gene: TRBJ2-5
v_gene: TRBV30

CDR3aa: CASTRTGANTGELFF
abundance: .
j_gene: TRBJ2-2
v_gene: TRBV6-5

CDR3aa: CSVEARDRGSYNEQFF
abundance: .
j_gene: TRBJ2-1
v_gene: TRBV29-1

CDR3aa: CATSDLLPGNTGELFF
abundance: .
j_gene: TRBJ2-2
v_gene: TRBV24-1

CDR3aa: CASSDGLASHYEQYF
abundance: .
j_gene: TRBJ2-7
v_gene: TRBV6-2/TRBV6-3

CDR3aa: CASSVGVADLTDTQYF
abundance: once
j_gene: TRBJ2-3
v_gene: TRBV9

CDR3aa: CASSLDRGYEQYF
abundance: .
j_gene: TRBJ2-7
v_gene: TRBV11-1

CDR3aa: CSVEERALGRQPQHF
abundance: once
j_gene: TRBJ1-5
v_gene: TRBV29-1

CDR3aa: CATSDTTDTQYF
abundance: .
j_gene: TRBJ2-3
v_gene: TRBV24-1

CDR3aa: CASSPVVVYEQYF
abundance: .
j_gene: TRBJ2-7
v_gene: TRBV11-2

CDR3aa: CASSWGLANIQYF
abundance: few
j_gene: TRBJ2-4
v_gene: TRBV5-6

CDR3aa: CASSLFGSGSYEQYF
abundance: .
j_gene: TRBJ2-7
v_gene: TRBV5-1

CDR3aa: CASSPPYTEAFF
abundance: .
j_gene: TRBJ1-1
v_gene: TRBV19

CDR3aa: CASSLRPSPFSNQPQHF
abundance: few
j_gene: TRBJ1-5
v_gene: TRBV6-6

CDR3aa: CATSDLSGFEAFF
abundance: few
j_gene: TRBJ1-1
v_gene: TRBV24-1

CDR3aa: CASSLDRGDTGELFF
abundance: many
j_gene: TRBJ2-2
v_gene: TRBV5-1

CDR3aa: CASSWGRGTTNTGELFF
abundance: .
j_gene: TRBJ2-2
v_gene: TRBV5-1

CDR3aa: CASNRWGKQYF
abundance: .
j_gene: TRBJ2-7
v_gene: TRBV7-9

CDR3aa: CASSVTGTSSNEQFF
abundance: .
j_gene: TRBJ2-1
v_gene: TRBV28